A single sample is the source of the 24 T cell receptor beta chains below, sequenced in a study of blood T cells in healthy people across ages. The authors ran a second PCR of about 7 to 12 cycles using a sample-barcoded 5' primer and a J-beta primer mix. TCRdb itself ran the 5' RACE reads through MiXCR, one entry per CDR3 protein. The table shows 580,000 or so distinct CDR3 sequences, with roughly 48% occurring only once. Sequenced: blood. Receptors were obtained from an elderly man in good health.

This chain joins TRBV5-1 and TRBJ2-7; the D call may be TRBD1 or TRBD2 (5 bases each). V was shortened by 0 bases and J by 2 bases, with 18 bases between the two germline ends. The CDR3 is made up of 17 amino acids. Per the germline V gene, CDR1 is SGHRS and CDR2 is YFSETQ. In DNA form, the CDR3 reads TGCGCCAGCAGCTTGGTTGGCCGCCCCCGAGGGGCCTACGAGCAGTACTTC. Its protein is CASSLVGRPRGAYEQYF.

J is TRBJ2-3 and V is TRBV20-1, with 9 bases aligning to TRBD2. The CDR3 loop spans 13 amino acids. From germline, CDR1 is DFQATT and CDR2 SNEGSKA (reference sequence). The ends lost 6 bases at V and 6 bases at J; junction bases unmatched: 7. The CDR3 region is CSARLAEGDTQYF. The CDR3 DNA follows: TGCAGTGCCCGACTAGCGGAGGGGGATACGCAGTATTTT.

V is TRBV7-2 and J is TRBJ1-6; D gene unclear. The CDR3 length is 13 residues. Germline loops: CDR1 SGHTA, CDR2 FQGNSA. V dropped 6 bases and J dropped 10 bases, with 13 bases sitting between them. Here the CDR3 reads CASSYKFNSPLHF. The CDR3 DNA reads TGTGCCAGCAGTTACAAGTTTAACTCACCCCTCCACTTT.

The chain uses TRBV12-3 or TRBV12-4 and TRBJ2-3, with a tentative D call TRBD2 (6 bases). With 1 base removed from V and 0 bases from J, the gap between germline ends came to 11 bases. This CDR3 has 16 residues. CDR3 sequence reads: CASSLGGGVSTDTQYF. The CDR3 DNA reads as TGTGCCAGCAGTTTAGGTGGCGGGGTCAGCACAGATACGCAGTATTTT.

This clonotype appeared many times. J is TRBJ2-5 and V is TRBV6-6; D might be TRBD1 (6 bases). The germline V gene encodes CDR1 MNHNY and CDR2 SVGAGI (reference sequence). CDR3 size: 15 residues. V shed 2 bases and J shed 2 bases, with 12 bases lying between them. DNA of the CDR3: TGTGCCAGCAGTTACCGTCCAGGACAGCAAGAGACCCAGTACTTC. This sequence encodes CASSYRPGQQETQYF.

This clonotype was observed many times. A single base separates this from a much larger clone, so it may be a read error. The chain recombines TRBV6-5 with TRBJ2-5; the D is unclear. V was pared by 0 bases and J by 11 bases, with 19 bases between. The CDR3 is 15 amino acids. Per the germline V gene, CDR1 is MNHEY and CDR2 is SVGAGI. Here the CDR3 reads CASSYSTWGKNEQYF. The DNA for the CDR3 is TGTGCCAGCAGTTACTCGACCTGGGGTAAGAATGAGCAGTACTTC.

CDR3 sequence: CSAPGTSGRTDTQYF. The CDR3 nucleotides read TGCAGTGCGCCTGGGACTAGCGGGAGAACAGATACGCAGTATTTT. The chain is built from TRBV20-1 and TRBJ2-3; 14 nucleotides match TRBD2. The CDR3 is 15 amino acids. V dropped 6 bases and J dropped 3; count of bases not matched to a gene: 5. Germline V gene data show CDR1 as DFQATT and CDR2 as SNEGSKA (reference sequence).

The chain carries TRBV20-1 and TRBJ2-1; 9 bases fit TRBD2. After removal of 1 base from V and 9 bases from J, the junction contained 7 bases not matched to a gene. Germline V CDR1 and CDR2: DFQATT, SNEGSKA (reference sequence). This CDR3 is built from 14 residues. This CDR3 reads CSARGTSAWGEQFF. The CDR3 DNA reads TGCAGTGCTAGAGGGACTAGCGCCTGGGGTGAGCAGTTCTTC.

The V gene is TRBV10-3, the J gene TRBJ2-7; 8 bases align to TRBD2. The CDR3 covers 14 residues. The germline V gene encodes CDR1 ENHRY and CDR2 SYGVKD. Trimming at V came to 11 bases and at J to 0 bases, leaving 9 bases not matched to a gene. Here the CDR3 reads CASKGLAGSYEQYF. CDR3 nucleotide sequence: TGTGCCTCGAAAGGGCTAGCGGGCTCCTACGAGCAGTACTTC.

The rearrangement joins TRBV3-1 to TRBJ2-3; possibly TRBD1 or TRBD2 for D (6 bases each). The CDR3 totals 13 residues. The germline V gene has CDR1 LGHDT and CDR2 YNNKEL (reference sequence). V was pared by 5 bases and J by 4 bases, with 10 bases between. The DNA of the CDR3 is TGTGCCAGCAGCTGCCGGGGGCCAGATACGCAGTATTTT. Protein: CASSCRGPDTQYF.

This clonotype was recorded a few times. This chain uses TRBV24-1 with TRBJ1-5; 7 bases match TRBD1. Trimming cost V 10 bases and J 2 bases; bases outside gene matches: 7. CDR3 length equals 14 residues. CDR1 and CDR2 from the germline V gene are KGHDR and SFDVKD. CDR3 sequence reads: CATSTGQGNQPQHF. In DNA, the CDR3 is TGTGCCACTTCGACCGGACAGGGCAATCAGCCCCAGCATTTT.

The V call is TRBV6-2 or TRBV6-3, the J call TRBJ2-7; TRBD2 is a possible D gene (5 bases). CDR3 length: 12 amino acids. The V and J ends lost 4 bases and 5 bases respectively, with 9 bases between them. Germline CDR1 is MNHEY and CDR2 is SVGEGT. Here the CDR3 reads CASSFEGNEQYF. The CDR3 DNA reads TGTGCCAGCAGTTTCGAGGGTAACGAGCAGTACTTC.

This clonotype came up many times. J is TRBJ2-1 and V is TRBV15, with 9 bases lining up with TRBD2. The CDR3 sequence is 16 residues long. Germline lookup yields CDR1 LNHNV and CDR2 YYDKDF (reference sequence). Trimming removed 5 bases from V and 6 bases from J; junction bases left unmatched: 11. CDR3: CATSVPRASGANEQFF. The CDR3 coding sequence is TGTGCCACCAGCGTCCCAAGGGCTAGCGGGGCCAATGAGCAGTTCTTC. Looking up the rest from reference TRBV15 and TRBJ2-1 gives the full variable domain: DAMVIQNPRYQVTQFGKPVTLSCSQTLNHNVMYWYQQKSSQAPKLLFHYYDKDFNNEADTPDNFQSRRPNTSFCFLDIRSPGLGDTAMYLCATSVPRASGANEQFFGPGTRLTVL.

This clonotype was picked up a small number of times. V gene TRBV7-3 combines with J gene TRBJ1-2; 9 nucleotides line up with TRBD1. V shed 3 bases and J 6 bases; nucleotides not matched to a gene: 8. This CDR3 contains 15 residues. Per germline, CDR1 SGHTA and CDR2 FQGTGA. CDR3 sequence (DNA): TGTGCCAGCAGCTTCAGCGGACAGGGGAGAGATGGCTACACCTTC. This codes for CASSFSGQGRDGYTF.

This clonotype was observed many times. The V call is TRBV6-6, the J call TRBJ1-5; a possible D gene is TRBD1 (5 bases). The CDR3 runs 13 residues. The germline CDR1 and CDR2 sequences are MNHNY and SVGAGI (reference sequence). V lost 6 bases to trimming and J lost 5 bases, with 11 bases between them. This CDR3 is CASRLQDHQPQHF. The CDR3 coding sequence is TGTGCCAGCAGGTTACAGGACCATCAGCCCCAGCATTTT.

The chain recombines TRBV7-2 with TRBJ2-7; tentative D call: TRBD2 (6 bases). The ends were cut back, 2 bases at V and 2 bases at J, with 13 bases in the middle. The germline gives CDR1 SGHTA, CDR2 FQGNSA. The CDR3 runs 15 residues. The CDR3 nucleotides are TGTGCCAGCAGCTTAAAAGGAGGGAGCGCCTACGAGCAGTACTTC. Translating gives CASSLKGGSAYEQYF.

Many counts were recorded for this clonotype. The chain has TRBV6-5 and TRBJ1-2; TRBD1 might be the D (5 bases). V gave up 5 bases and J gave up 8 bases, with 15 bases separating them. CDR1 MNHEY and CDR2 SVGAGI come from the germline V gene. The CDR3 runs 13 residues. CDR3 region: CASSPGNTKGYTF. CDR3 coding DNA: TGTGCCAGCAGTCCAGGGAATACTAAAGGCTACACCTTC.

CDR3 protein: CASSLDWDRAYGYTF. The CDR3 nucleotides are TGTGCCAGCAGCTTAGATTGGGATCGGGCCTATGGCTACACCTTC. The chain uses TRBV7-2 and TRBJ1-2; D gene ambiguous. Trimming pared 1 base from V and 4 bases from J, leaving 13 bases between. The CDR3 is 15 amino acids. Germline V gene lookup returns CDR1 SGHTA and CDR2 FQGNSA.

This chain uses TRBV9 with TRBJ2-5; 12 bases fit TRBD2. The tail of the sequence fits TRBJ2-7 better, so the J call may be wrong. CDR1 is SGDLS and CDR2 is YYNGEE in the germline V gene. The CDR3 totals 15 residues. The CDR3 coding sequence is TGTGCCAGCAGCCCTGCTAGCGGGAGGGCCCACGAGCAGTACTTC. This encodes CASSPASGRAHEQYF.

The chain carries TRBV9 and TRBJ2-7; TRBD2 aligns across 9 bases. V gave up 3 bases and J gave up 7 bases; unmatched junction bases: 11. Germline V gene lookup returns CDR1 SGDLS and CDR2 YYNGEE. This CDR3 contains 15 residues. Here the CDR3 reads CASSAPGLADNEQYF. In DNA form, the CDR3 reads TGTGCCAGCAGCGCCCCGGGACTAGCAGACAATGAGCAGTACTTC. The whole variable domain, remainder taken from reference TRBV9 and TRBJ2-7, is DSGVTQTPKHLITATGQRVTLRCSPRSGDLSVYWYQQSLDQGLQFLIQYYNGEERAKGNILERFSAQQFPDLHSELNLSSLELGDSALYFCASSAPGLADNEQYFGPGTRLTVT.

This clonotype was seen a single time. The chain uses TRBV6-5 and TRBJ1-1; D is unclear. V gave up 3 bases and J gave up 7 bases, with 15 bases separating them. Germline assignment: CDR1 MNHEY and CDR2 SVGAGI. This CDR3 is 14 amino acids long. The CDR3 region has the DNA TGTGCCAGCAGTTATACCCCCGGGAGAGATGAAGCTTTCTTT. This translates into CASSYTPGRDEAFF.

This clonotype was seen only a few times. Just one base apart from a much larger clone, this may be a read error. The CDR3 sequence: CSASDRDSGETQYF. The CDR3 DNA is TGCAGTGCTAGTGACAGGGACTCCGGAGAGACCCAGTACTTC. The rearrangement links TRBV20-1 to TRBJ2-5; D possibly corresponds to TRBD1 (7 bases). The V end lost 3 bases, the J end lost 4 bases, and 15 bases lay between the germline ends. CDR1 DFQATT and CDR2 SNEGSKA come from the germline V gene (reference sequence). The CDR3 contains 14 residues.

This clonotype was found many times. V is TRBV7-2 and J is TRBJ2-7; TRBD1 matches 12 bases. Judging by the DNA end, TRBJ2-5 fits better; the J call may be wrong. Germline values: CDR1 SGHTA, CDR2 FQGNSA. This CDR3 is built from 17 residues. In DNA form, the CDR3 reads TGTGCCAGCAGCTCCTCCCCCGGGACAGGGGGCTTGACGACCCAGTACTTC. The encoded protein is CASSSSPGTGGLTTQYF.

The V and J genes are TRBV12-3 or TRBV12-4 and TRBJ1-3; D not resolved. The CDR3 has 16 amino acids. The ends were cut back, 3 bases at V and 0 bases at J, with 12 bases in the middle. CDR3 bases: TGTGCCAGCAGTTTCGCTCCGCGGAGCTCTGGAAACACCATATATTTT. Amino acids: CASSFAPRSSGNTIYF.